This T cell receptor beta chain was observed in a study of shared clonotypes between healthy human individuals. Genomic DNA belonging to each subset was distributed in equal measure over several immunoSEQ plates. As processed by the authors: Owing to the provision of junction-only sequences devoid of quality scores by immunoSEQ, filtering differed. The data were produced by immunoSEQ multiplex PCR, yet TCRdb's version contains in-frame clones alone and is incomplete. That table gives V, J and clone size, and the DNA gave D and trimming. This sample has approximately 980,000 clones, with about 80% found just once. The CDR3 totals 13 residues. The V and J ends lost 10 bases and 5 bases, in that order; junction bases with no gene match: 8. The germline V gene encodes CDR1 ENHRY and CDR2 SYGVKD.

The chain carries TRBV10-3 and TRBJ2-5, with TRBD1 matching over 9 bases. Sequencing was carried out using memory CD4+ T cells sorted from blood. Subset here: CD45RA-negative fraction. The sequence derives from a young man in good health. In DNA, the CDR3 is TGTGCCACCACCGGACAGGGGAAGGAGACCCAGTACTTC. Translating gives CATTGQGKETQYF.